These 7 T cell receptor beta chains were sequenced from one sample in a study of T cell repertoires in cytomegalovirus infection. TCRdb redid the calling of the reads with MiXCR, one entry per CDR3 protein. Of approximately 180,000 distinct CDR3 sequences in the sample, about 18% are singletons; the top ten hold under 30%. Sequenced input: CD8+ T cells from PBMCs. The origin of the receptors is a human donor in good health (CMV status not recorded). Some clones in this sample may be carry-over from other donors' samples.

This clonotype was detected only a few times. V is TRBV29-1 and J is TRBJ1-2; D is perhaps TRBD1 (6 bases). Germline V gene sequence: CDR1 SQVTM, CDR2 ANQGSEA. The CDR3 has 15 amino acids. The V gene lost 2 bases and the J gene lost 2 bases, with 15 bases spanning the gap. The CDR3 nucleotides read TGCAGCGTTGAACCAACCGAACAGGGAAACTATGGCTACACCTTC. Its translation: CSVEPTEQGNYGYTF.

This clonotype was counted at least ten times. The V gene is TRBV7-8, the J gene TRBJ2-7; TRBD1 aligns across 7 bases. V shed 5 bases, J shed 3 bases, and the junction held 7 bases outside the gene matches. CDR1 is SGHVS, CDR2 FQNEAQ, per germline. The CDR3 sequence is 14 residues long. DNA for the CDR3: TGTGCCAGCAGCCCTCAAGGGGGCGGCTACGAGCAGTACTTC. Protein product: CASSPQGGGYEQYF. The entire variable domain, with the rest obtained from reference TRBV7-8 and TRBJ2-7, is as follows: GAGVSQSPRYKVAKRGQDVALRCDPISGHVSLFWYQQALGQGPEFLTYFQNEAQLDKSGLPSDRFFAERPEGSVSTLKIQRTQQEDSAVYLCASSPQGGGYEQYFGPGTRLTVT.

The chain uses TRBV12-3 or TRBV12-4 and TRBJ1-2; a weak D match, TRBD1 (5 bases). The V gene lost 1 base and the J gene lost 8 bases, with 14 bases spanning the gap. The length of the CDR3 is 14 residues. CDR3 sequence (DNA): TGTGCCAGCAGTTTAGGGACAATCGGTGGGGGCTACACCTTC. It is translated as CASSLGTIGGGYTF.

The chain carries TRBV7-9 and TRBJ1-1; D remains ambiguous. The CDR3 totals 12 residues. V was cut by 8 bases and J by 1 base, with 8 bases left in between. The V gene's germline CDR1 is SEHNR and CDR2 FQNEAQ (reference sequence). The CDR3 loop reads CASGHQNTEAFF. As DNA, the CDR3 is TGTGCCAGCGGGCATCAGAACACTGAAGCTTTCTTT.

This clonotype has just a few counts. The chain recombines TRBV27 with TRBJ1-3; D is unresolved. The ends were cut back, 3 bases at V and 0 bases at J, with 6 bases in the middle. The CDR3 is 14 amino acids. CDR1 and CDR2 from the germline V gene are MNHEY and SMNVEV (reference sequence). In DNA, the CDR3 is TGTGCCAGCAGTTTTTCGCGCTCTGGAAACACCATATATTTT. Translating gives CASSFSRSGNTIYF.

V is TRBV7-2 and J is TRBJ2-5; 9 bases are a match to TRBD1. CDR1 and CDR2 (germline): SGHTA, FQGNSA. The trim removed 4 bases at V and 5 bases at J, leaving 8 bases unmatched. This CDR3 has 15 residues. DNA for the CDR3: TGTGCCAGCAGCTCTAGGACAGGGGAGGCGGAGACCCAGTACTTC. Its protein product is CASSSRTGEAETQYF.

This clonotype showed up just a few times. The CDR3 coding sequence is TGTGCCAGCAGTTTACAGGGCCTTAACTACGAGCAGTACTTC. Translated: CASSLQGLNYEQYF. This chain links TRBV12-3 or TRBV12-4 with TRBJ2-7, with D possibly TRBD1 on 5 matching bases. V lost 2 bases and J 3 bases, leaving 11 bases between the germline ends. The CDR3 has 14 amino acids.